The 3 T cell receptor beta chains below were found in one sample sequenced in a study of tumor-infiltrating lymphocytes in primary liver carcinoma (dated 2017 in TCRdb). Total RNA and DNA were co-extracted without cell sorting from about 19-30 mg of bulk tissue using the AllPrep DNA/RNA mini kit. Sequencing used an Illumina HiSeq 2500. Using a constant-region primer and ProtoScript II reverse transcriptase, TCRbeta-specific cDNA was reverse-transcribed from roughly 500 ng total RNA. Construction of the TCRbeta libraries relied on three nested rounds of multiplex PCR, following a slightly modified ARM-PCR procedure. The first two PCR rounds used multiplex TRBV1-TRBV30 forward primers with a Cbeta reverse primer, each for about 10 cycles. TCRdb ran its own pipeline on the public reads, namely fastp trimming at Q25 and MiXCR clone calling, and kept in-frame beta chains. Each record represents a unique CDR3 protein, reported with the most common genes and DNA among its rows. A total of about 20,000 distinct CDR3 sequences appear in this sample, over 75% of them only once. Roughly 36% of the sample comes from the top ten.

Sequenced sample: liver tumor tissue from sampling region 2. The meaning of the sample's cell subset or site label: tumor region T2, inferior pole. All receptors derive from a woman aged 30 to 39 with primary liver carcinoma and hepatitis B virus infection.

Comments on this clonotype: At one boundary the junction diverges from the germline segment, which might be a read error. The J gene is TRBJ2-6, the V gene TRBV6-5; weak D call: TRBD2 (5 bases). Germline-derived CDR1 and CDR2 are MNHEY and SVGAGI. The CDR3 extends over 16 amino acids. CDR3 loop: CASSYSPGSRANVLTF. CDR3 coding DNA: TGTGCCAGCAGCTACTCCCCGGGATCTAGGGCCAACGTCCTGACTTTC.

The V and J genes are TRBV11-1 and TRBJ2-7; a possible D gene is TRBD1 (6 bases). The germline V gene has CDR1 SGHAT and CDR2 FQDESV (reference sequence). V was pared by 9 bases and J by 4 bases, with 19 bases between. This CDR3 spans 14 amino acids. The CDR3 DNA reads TGTGCCAGTAGCGCTACAGGGAGCGATTACGAGCAGTACTTC. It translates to CASSATGSDYEQYF.

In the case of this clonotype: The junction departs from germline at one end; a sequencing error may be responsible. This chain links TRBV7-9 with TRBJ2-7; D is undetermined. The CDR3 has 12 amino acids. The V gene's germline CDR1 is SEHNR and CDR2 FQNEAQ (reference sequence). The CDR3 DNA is TGTGCCAACAGCTTAGTTCCCAACGCGCAGTACTTC. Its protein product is CANSLVPNAQYF.